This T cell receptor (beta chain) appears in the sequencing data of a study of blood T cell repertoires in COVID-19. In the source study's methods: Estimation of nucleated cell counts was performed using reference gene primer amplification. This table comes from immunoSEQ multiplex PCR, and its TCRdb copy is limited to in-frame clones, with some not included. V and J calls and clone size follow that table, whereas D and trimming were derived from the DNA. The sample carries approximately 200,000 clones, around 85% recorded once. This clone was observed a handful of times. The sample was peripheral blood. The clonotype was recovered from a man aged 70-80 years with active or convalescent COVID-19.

The CDR3 bases are TGTGCCATCAGCGAAAGGACAGGAAAAGCCTACGAGCAGTACTTC. Residues: CAISERTGKAYEQYF. V is TRBV10-3 and J is TRBJ2-7, with 7 bases lining up with TRBD1. V shed 6 bases and J 2 bases; nucleotides not matched to a gene: 10. The CDR3 length is 15 residues. The V gene's germline CDR1 is ENHRY and CDR2 SYGVKD.